The clone carrying this T cell receptor (beta chain) has more than one count but fewer than ten. These data come from a study of blood T cell repertoires in COVID-19. About the research overall: Acute and convalescent COVID-19 specimens originated in the United States, Italy and Spain. Sources were T cells, B-cell-depleted T cells, or PBMCs; the material itself was cDNA or gDNA.

Sequencing was performed with immunoSEQ multiplex PCR; in TCRdb, only in-frame clones are kept and a portion is missing. The sample lists 29,000 or so clones; 77% were seen once. V was trimmed by 7 bases and J by 8 bases, leaving 14 bases between them. CDR3 size: 13 residues. Germline V gene sequence: CDR1 MDHEN, CDR2 SYDVKM. This chain joins TRBV28 and TRBJ1-4; D unresolved. This sequence originates from a woman between 65 and 79 years old with active or convalescent COVID-19. Sequenced sample: peripheral blood. The CDR3 nucleotides are TGTGCCAGCAACCCACCCCGGTCAGAAAAACTGTTTTTT. Translating it yields CASNPPRSEKLFF.